One and the same sample provided the 32 T cell receptor beta chains below, sequenced in a study of T cells of healthy individuals. MiXCR, run by TCRdb on the 5' RACE reads, gives a single entry per CDR3 protein. The table has roughly 87,000 distinct CDR3 sequences, 17% seen once. The receptors come from a human donor in good health.

This clonotype was recorded many times. This chain joins TRBV29-1 and TRBJ1-2; 9 nucleotides line up with TRBD1. The J segment lost 8 bases and the V segment lost 1 base, leaving 8 bases of the junction unmatched. This CDR3 spans 14 amino acids. Germline lookup yields CDR1 SQVTM and CDR2 ANQGSEA. CDR3 protein: CSVEAGQGYQGYTF. As DNA, the CDR3 is TGCAGCGTTGAAGCTGGACAGGGGTATCAAGGCTACACCTTC.

This rearrangement joins TRBV11-2 to TRBJ2-1; D is undetermined. Germline CDR1 is SGHAT and CDR2 is FQNNGV. V was shortened by 1 base and J by 4 bases, with 5 bases between the two germline ends. The CDR3 is 13 amino acids. The chain's CDR3 is CASSLVEYNEQFF. The CDR3 nucleotides are TGTGCCAGCAGCTTAGTAGAGTACAATGAGCAGTTCTTC.

In its sample, this clonotype was seen a few times. The chain carries TRBV3-1 and TRBJ2-2; 10 positions agree with TRBD2. Germline lookup yields CDR1 LGHDT and CDR2 YNNKEL (reference sequence). Trimming at V came to 0 bases and at J to 5 bases, leaving 15 bases not matched to a gene. This CDR3 comprises 20 residues. The CDR3 protein is CASSQDLGLAGAIETGELFF. As DNA, the CDR3 is TGTGCCAGCAGCCAAGATCTAGGTCTAGCGGGAGCCATCGAAACCGGGGAGCTGTTTTTT.

J is TRBJ2-3 and V is TRBV14; D possibly corresponds to TRBD2 (6 bases). With 4 bases removed from V and 2 bases from J, the gap between germline ends came to 16 bases. The CDR3 has 16 amino acids. Germline V gene data show CDR1 as SGHDN and CDR2 as FVKESK. The CDR3, as DNA: TGTGCCAGCAGCCCGTTTTACTTAGCGGCCACAGATACGCAGTATTTT. Its translation is CASSPFYLAATDTQYF.

The rearrangement joins TRBV4-2 to TRBJ2-2; D ambiguous. V gave up 1 base and J gave up 4 bases, with 13 bases separating them. This CDR3 has 16 amino acids. Germline V gene lookup returns CDR1 LGHNA and CDR2 YNFKEQ. CDR3 nucleotide sequence: TGTGCCAGCAGCCAAGCGCGGAGACAATCCACCGGGGAGCTGTTTTTT. This codes for CASSQARRQSTGELFF.

There are many counts of this clonotype. This sequence joins TRBV20-1 and TRBJ1-6; 8 nucleotides line up with TRBD1. Per the germline V gene, CDR1 is DFQATT and CDR2 is SNEGSKA (reference sequence). The CDR3 runs 15 residues. Germline trimming cut 7 bases from V and 9 bases from J; bases unmatched to any gene: 14. CDR3 bases: TGCAGTGTCTGGGGCAGGGGGCGTGTAAGTTCACCCCTCCACTTT. Residues: CSVWGRGRVSSPLHF.

Ten or more counts support this clonotype. The chain joins TRBV2 to TRBJ2-3; D is undetermined. The V gene lost 9 bases and the J gene lost 4 bases, with 11 bases spanning the gap. The CDR3 runs to 12 residues. Germline CDR1 SNHLY, CDR2 FYNNEI. The CDR3, as DNA: TGTGCCAGTCGGCCCGATTCAGATACGCAGTATTTT. The encoded protein is CASRPDSDTQYF.

This clonotype was recorded at least ten times. V and J are TRBV10-3 and TRBJ2-3; TRBD2 matches at 10 bases. V was clipped by 7 bases and J by 4 bases; unmatched bases: 11. CDR3 length equals 16 residues. Germline V lookup: CDR1 ENHRY, CDR2 SYGVKD. CDR3 residues: CAITPASGSSPDTQYF. Written as DNA, the CDR3 is TGTGCCATCACCCCCGCTAGCGGGAGTTCGCCAGATACGCAGTATTTT.

V is TRBV20-1 and J is TRBJ2-1; no firm D call. The V gene's germline CDR1 is DFQATT and CDR2 SNEGSKA (reference sequence). This CDR3 is 12 amino acids long. CDR3 in DNA: TGCACCCTGGTACCTCCGGGCAATGAGCAGTTCTTC. Amino acid sequence: CTLVPPGNEQFF.

The chain links TRBV7-8 to TRBJ2-3; D call uncertain. The CDR3 is made up of 14 amino acids. In germline, CDR1 is SGHVS, CDR2 FQNEAQ. With 5 bases removed from V and 6 bases from J, the gap between germline ends came to 15 bases. CDR3 DNA sequence: TGTGCCAGCAGCCCTATGACGCTACGGGATACGCAGTATTTT. It yields the protein CASSPMTLRDTQYF.

This clonotype was picked up one time. This sequence joins TRBV20-1 and TRBJ2-1, with D tentatively TRBD1 or TRBD2 (5 bases each). V lost 6 bases and J lost 0, with 12 bases in between. This CDR3 has 14 amino acids. The V gene's germline CDR1 is DFQATT and CDR2 SNEGSKA (reference sequence). CDR3 sequence (DNA): TGCAGTGCCCACGTGGGGGACTCCTACAATGAGCAGTTCTTC. It is translated as CSAHVGDSYNEQFF.

Ten or more counts support this clonotype. In DNA, the CDR3 is TGTGCCAGCAGTCCCCACCAGAGAAGCTCCTACGAGCAGTACTTC. As protein: CASSPHQRSSYEQYF. This chain connects TRBV28 to TRBJ2-7, with D hard to call. The CDR3 runs 15 residues. CDR1 is MDHEN, CDR2 SYDVKM, per germline. V was shortened by 5 bases and J by 0 bases, with 14 bases between the two germline ends.

The gene calls are TRBV4-1 and TRBJ1-2; TRBD1 might be the D (5 bases). V was trimmed by 0 bases and J by 8 bases, leaving 10 bases between them. The CDR3 runs 13 residues. Per germline, CDR1 MGHRA and CDR2 YSYEKL. Here the CDR3 DNA reads TGCGCCAGCAGCCAAGACCTGGGGGTCGGCTACACCTTC. This translates into CASSQDLGVGYTF.

The J gene is TRBJ2-3, the V gene TRBV20-1; either TRBD1 or TRBD2 may supply D (5 bases each). The length of the CDR3 is 15 residues. Germline V gene sequence: CDR1 DFQATT, CDR2 SNEGSKA (reference sequence). V was clipped by 4 bases and J by 3 bases, with 17 bases between them. The CDR3 protein is CSATTGTEITDTQYF. Here the CDR3 DNA reads TGCAGTGCTACCACCGGGACCGAAATTACAGATACGCAGTATTTT.

This clonotype was seen many times. The rearrangement links TRBV20-1 to TRBJ2-1; 7 bases line up with TRBD2. The CDR3 length is 13 residues. Germline values: CDR1 DFQATT, CDR2 SNEGSKA (reference sequence). After removal of 1 base from V and 10 bases from J, the junction contained 7 bases not matched to a gene. The CDR3, as DNA: TGCAGTGCTAGAGGACTAGCAGATGGGGAGCAGTTCTTC. Translating gives CSARGLADGEQFF.

The chain combines TRBV7-2 with TRBJ2-1; D ambiguous. The CDR3 is made up of 12 amino acids. The V end was cut by 1 base, the J end by 11 bases, with 9 bases between. The V gene's germline CDR1 is SGHTA and CDR2 FQGNSA. CDR3 nucleotide sequence: TGTGCCAGCAGCTTAGGTGGGCGGCAGCAGTTCTTC. Its protein product is CASSLGGRQQFF. The full variable domain, its missing parts supplied by reference TRBV7-2 and TRBJ2-1, is GAGVSQSPSNKVTEKGKDVELRCDPISGHTALYWYRQSLGQGLEFLIYFQGNSAPDKSGLPSDRFSAERTGGSVSTLTIQRTQQEDSAVYLCASSLGGRQQFFGPGTRLTVL.

This clonotype was detected only a few times. This chain links TRBV7-9 with TRBJ1-2; TRBD1 matches at 8 bases. The CDR3 sequence is 14 residues long. The V gene end was trimmed by 5 bases and the J gene end by 7 bases; junction bases not matched to a gene: 9. Germline V gene lookup returns CDR1 SEHNR and CDR2 FQNEAQ (reference sequence). CDR3 DNA sequence: TGTGCCAGCAGCGTAGGACAGGGAAAGTCTGGCTACACCTTC. Its protein is CASSVGQGKSGYTF.

This sequence joins TRBV18 and TRBJ2-3; 7 nucleotides line up with TRBD2. V lost 2 bases and J lost 5; bases outside the gene matches: 10. Germline-derived CDR1 and CDR2 are KGHSH and LQKENI. This CDR3 contains 16 residues. As DNA, the CDR3 is TGTGCCAGCTCACCAACCAGAGTAGCGGGTTTAGATACGCAGTATTTT. Protein: CASSPTRVAGLDTQYF.

This clonotype was seen at least ten times. V gene TRBV5-6 combines with J gene TRBJ1-1; unclear D gene. V lost 4 bases and J lost 2, with 6 bases in between. Germline assignment: CDR1 SGHDT and CDR2 YYEEEE. The CDR3 sequence is 12 residues long. The CDR3, as DNA: TGTGCCAGCAGCCTGCCTAACACTGAAGCTTTCTTT. It encodes CASSLPNTEAFF.

The chain couples TRBV20-1 to TRBJ1-2; D perhaps matches TRBD1 (6 bases). The germline V gene encodes CDR1 DFQATT and CDR2 SNEGSKA (reference sequence). Deletions cut 0 bases from V and 7 bases from J, with 15 bases between. There are 14 residues in the CDR3. CDR3 coding DNA: TGCAGTGCTAGAGATGACAGGCCGGGTAGTGGCTACACCTTC. This gives the protein CSARDDRPGSGYTF.

The J gene is TRBJ1-6, the V gene TRBV25-1; D gene unclear. The CDR3 runs to 15 residues. The ends were cut back, 4 bases at V and 9 bases at J, with 16 bases in the middle. CDR1 and CDR2 (germline): MGHDK, SYGVNS. The CDR3 sequence is CASSAHLAGGSPLHF. The CDR3 coding sequence is TGTGCCAGCAGTGCCCATTTGGCTGGCGGTTCACCCCTCCACTTT.

This clonotype appeared a few times. The chain links TRBV28 to TRBJ1-5, with 11 bases fitting TRBD1. The CDR3 sequence is 15 residues long. The junction had 10 bases not matched to a gene; V was cut back by 9 bases and J by 6 bases. Germline-derived CDR1 and CDR2 are MDHEN and SYDVKM. The CDR3 region has the DNA TGTGCCAGTAACGATGGGACAGGGGGGAGTCAGCCCCAGCATTTT. Residues: CASNDGTGGSQPQHF.

This clonotype was seen a handful of times. J is TRBJ2-2 and V is TRBV3-1; D remains ambiguous. Trimming removed 0 bases at V and 1 base at J, with 3 bases between. The germline gives CDR1 LGHDT, CDR2 YNNKEL (reference sequence). The CDR3 totals 14 residues. CDR3 bases: TGTGCCAGCAGCCAAGATCGGAACACCGGGGAGCTGTTTTTT. This sequence encodes CASSQDRNTGELFF.

This rearrangement joins TRBV28 to TRBJ1-2, with D uncertain. Trimming shortened V by 3 bases and J by 8 bases, and 22 bases separated the two germline ends. The CDR3 has 16 amino acids. Per germline, CDR1 MDHEN and CDR2 SYDVKM. DNA of the CDR3: TGTGCCAGCAGTTTTCGCGGTCCCCAGGCCCTTTCGGGCTACACCTTC. Protein: CASSFRGPQALSGYTF.

J is TRBJ2-3 and V is TRBV4-3; the match to TRBD2 covers 14 bases. This CDR3 spans 18 amino acids. V was clipped by 3 bases and J by 7 bases; unmatched bases: 12. In germline, CDR1 is LGHNA, CDR2 YSLEER. The CDR3 loop reads CASSQEGAGTSGSYTQYF. The CDR3 DNA sequence: TGCGCCAGCAGCCAGGAGGGGGCCGGGACTAGCGGGAGTTATACGCAGTATTTT.

This chain connects TRBV20-1 to TRBJ1-1, with TRBD1 matching over 9 bases. Germline-derived CDR1 and CDR2 are DFQATT and SNEGSKA (reference sequence). The CDR3 covers 12 residues. V was clipped by 5 bases and J by 5 bases; unmatched bases: 3. DNA for the CDR3: TGCAGTGCTCACAGGGGGCATACTGAAGCTTTCTTT. It yields the protein CSAHRGHTEAFF.

CDR3 in amino acids: CASSPPGPVGNEQFF. The CDR3 DNA follows: TGTGCCAGCAGTCCCCCGGGCCCCGTGGGGAATGAGCAGTTCTTC. This chain connects TRBV12-3 or TRBV12-4 to TRBJ2-1; D gene unclear. The CDR3 has 15 residues. V was shortened by 5 bases and J by 7 bases, with 18 bases between the two germline ends.

The rearrangement joins TRBV18 to TRBJ1-5, with D hard to call. Germline assignment: CDR1 KGHSH and CDR2 LQKENI. The CDR3 is 14 amino acids. The germline V and J ends were trimmed by 3 bases and 10 bases, with 16 bases remaining between them. In nucleotides, the CDR3 is TGTGCCAGCTCACCTATGGCCCCCCCAGGACCCCAGCATTTT. Translating gives CASSPMAPPGPQHF. Supplemented by reference TRBV18 and TRBJ1-5, the full variable domain reads NAGVMQNPRHLVRRRGQEARLRCSPMKGHSHVYWYRQLPEEGLKFMVYLQKENIIDESGMPKERFSAEFPKEGPSILRIQQVVRGDSAAYFCASSPMAPPGPQHFGDGTRLSIL.

This clonotype came up a few times. The chain uses TRBV5-5 and TRBJ2-7; TRBD1 matches 8 bases. V lost 5 bases, J lost 6 bases, and 4 bases stayed unmatched. The CDR3 consists of 12 residues. Germline CDR1 reads SGHKS; CDR2 reads YYEKEE (reference sequence). CDR3 sequence reads: CASRTTGGEQYF. In DNA, the CDR3 is TGTGCCAGCAGGACTACAGGGGGCGAGCAGTACTTC. The variable domain in full, completed from reference TRBV5-5 and TRBJ2-7, reads DAGVTQSPTHLIKTRGQQVTLRCSPISGHKSVSWYQQVLGQGPQFIFQYYEKEERGRGNFPDRFSARQFPNYSSELNVNALLLGDSALYLCASRTTGGEQYFGPGTRLTVT.

The chain carries TRBV7-9 and TRBJ2-2; TRBD1 might be the D (6 bases). This CDR3 is 15 amino acids long. Deletions cut 5 bases from V and 5 bases from J, with 15 bases between. Germline lookup yields CDR1 SEHNR and CDR2 FQNEAQ (reference sequence). The CDR3: CASSQPGQRTGELFF. The CDR3 coding sequence is TGTGCCAGCAGCCAACCGGGACAAAGAACCGGGGAGCTGTTTTTT.

Points on this clonotype: Since a much larger clone is just one base distant, this may be a read error. The chain couples TRBV28 to TRBJ1-1; a possible D gene is TRBD1 (6 bases). Germline V CDR1 and CDR2: MDHEN, SYDVKM. The CDR3 runs to 15 residues. CDR3 protein: CASSLQRGGNTEASF. In DNA, the CDR3 is TGTGCCAGCAGTTTACAACGGGGGGGCAACACTGAAGCTTCCTTT.

J is TRBJ1-5 and V is TRBV4-1; a weak D match, TRBD1 (5 bases). Germline V CDR1 and CDR2: MGHRA, YSYEKL. Trimming shortened V by 0 bases and J by 6 bases, and 18 bases separated the two germline ends. This CDR3 region has 17 residues. The CDR3 loop is CASSQDLVGPRGQPQHF. The CDR3 nucleotides read TGCGCCAGCAGCCAAGATCTAGTCGGGCCTAGGGGTCAGCCCCAGCATTTT.